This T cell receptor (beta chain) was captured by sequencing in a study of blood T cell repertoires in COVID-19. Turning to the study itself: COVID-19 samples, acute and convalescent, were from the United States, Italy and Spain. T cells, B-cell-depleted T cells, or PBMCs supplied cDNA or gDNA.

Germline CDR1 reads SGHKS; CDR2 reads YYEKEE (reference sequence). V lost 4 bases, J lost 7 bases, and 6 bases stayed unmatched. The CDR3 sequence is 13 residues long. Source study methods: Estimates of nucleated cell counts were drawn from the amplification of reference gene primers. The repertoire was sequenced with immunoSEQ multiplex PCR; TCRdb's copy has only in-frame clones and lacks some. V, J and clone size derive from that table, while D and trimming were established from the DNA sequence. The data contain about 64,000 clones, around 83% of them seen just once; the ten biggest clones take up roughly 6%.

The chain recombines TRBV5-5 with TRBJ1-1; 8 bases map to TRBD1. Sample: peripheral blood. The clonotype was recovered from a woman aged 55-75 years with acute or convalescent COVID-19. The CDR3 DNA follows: TGTGCCAGCAGCAAGGCAGGGGGCGGTGAAGCTTTCTTT. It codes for CASSKAGGGEAFF. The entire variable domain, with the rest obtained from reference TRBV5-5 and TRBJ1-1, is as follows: DAGVTQSPTHLIKTRGQQVTLRCSPISGHKSVSWYQQVLGQGPQFIFQYYEKEERGRGNFPDRFSARQFPNYSSELNVNALLLGDSALYLCASSKAGGGEAFFGQGTRLTVV.